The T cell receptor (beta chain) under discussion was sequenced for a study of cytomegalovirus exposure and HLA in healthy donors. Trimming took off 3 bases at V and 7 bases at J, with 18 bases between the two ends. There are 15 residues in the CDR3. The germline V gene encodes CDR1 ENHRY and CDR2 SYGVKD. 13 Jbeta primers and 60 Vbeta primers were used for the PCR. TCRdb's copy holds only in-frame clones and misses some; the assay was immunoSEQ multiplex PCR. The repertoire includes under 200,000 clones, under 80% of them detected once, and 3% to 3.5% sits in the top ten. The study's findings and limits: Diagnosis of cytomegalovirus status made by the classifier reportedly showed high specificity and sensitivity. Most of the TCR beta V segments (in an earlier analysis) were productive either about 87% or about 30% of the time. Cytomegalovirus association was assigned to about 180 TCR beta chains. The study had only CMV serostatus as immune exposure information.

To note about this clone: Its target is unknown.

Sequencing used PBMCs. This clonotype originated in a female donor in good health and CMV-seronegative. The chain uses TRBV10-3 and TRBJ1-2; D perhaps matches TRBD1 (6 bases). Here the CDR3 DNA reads TGTGCCATCAGTGACGGTGTTCGGGGGGCTGGTGGCTACACCTTC. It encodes CAISDGVRGAGGYTF.